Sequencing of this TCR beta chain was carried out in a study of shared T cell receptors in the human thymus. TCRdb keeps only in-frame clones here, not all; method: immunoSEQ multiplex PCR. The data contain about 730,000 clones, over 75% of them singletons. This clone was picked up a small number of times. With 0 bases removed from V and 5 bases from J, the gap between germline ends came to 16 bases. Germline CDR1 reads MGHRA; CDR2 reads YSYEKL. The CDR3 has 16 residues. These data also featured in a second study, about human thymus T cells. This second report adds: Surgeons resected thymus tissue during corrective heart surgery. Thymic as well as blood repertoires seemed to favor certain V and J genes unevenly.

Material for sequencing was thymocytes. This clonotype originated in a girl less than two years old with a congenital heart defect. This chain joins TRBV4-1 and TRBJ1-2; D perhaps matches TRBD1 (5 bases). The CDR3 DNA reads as TGCGCCAGCAGCCAAGATAGCAGGGCGGCCCGGTATGGCTACACCTTC. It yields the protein CASSQDSRAARYGYTF.